One and the same sample provided the 8 T cell receptor beta chains below, sequenced in a study of CD8+ T cells in alopecia areata. As the sequencing template, cDNA was produced by extracting RNA and reverse transcribing it. Only in-frame clones appear in the TCRdb table, and some are missing; sequencing was by immunoSEQ multiplex PCR. The sample lists 110,000 or so clones, 35% to 45% seen once, with about 3.1% in the top ten. The material sequenced was CD4+ T cells sorted from blood. Source of these receptors: a human donor with alopecia areata.

This clone was counted only a few times. The gene calls are TRBV29-1 and TRBJ2-1; TRBD2 matches 9 bases. V trimming: 8 bases; J trimming: 10 bases; junction bases outside the gene matches: 15. The length of the CDR3 is 14 residues. Germline V gene sequence: CDR1 SQVTM, CDR2 ANQGSEA. The CDR3 DNA reads TGCAGCTCGGATCCTAGCGGGACCCTCCAAGAGCAGTTCTTC. Protein: CSSDPSGTLQEQFF.

This clone was detected only a few times. Other DNA sequences in the same sample also yield this CDR3. The chain uses TRBV29-1 and TRBJ1-1; tentatively, D is TRBD1 (6 bases). The CDR3 is made up of 11 amino acids. V gave up 5 bases and J gave up 5 bases, with 9 bases separating them. Germline lookup yields CDR1 SQVTM and CDR2 ANQGSEA. The CDR3 reads CSVLTGTEAFF. The CDR3 nucleotides read TGCAGCGTTCTTACAGGGACTGAAGCTTTCTTT.

The rearrangement uses TRBV7-8 and TRBJ2-3; TRBD2 might be the D (6 bases). The CDR3 loop spans 16 amino acids. Germline V gene sequence: CDR1 SGHVS, CDR2 FQNEAQ. The germline V and J ends were trimmed by 5 bases and 0 bases, with 15 bases remaining between them. CDR3 residues: CASSPRDSLSTDTQYF. The CDR3 bases are TGTGCCAGCAGCCCCCGGGACTCCTTGAGCACAGATACGCAGTATTTT.

This clone was seen a handful of times. The chain carries TRBV11-2 and TRBJ2-6; D call uncertain. The CDR3 consists of 15 residues. CDR1 is SGHAT, CDR2 FQNNGV, per germline. Deletions cut 5 bases from V and 2 bases from J, with 10 bases between. Written as DNA, the CDR3 is TGTGCCAGCAGCCCCTCGTGGGCTGGGGCCAACGTCCTGACTTTC. Its translation: CASSPSWAGANVLTF.

This clone was observed once. This sequence joins TRBV30 and TRBJ1-5; 7 bases are shared with TRBD1. Unmatched junction bases numbered 4, after V lost 3 bases and J lost 5 bases. The germline CDR1 and CDR2 sequences are GTSNPN and SVGIG (reference sequence). The CDR3 contains 13 residues. The CDR3 sequence is CAWSQTGDQPQHF. CDR3 DNA sequence: TGTGCCTGGAGCCAAACAGGGGATCAGCCCCAGCATTTT. The whole variable domain, remainder taken from reference TRBV30 and TRBJ1-5, is SQTIHQWPATLVQPVGSPLSLECTVEGTSNPNLYWYRQAAGRGLQLLFYSVGIGQISSEVPQNLSASRPQDRQFILSSKKLLLSDSGFYLCAWSQTGDQPQHFGDGTRLSIL.

This clone occurred a few times. The rearrangement joins TRBV29-1 to TRBJ2-5, with D uncertain. This CDR3 is built from 13 residues. Deletions cut 4 bases from V and 4 bases from J, with 13 bases between. CDR1 is SQVTM, CDR2 ANQGSEA, per germline. The CDR3 sequence: CSVVRPGPETQYF. CDR3 nucleotide sequence: TGCAGCGTTGTCCGTCCCGGGCCAGAGACCCAGTACTTC.

A single count supports this clone. The rearrangement links TRBV30 to TRBJ2-3; the D gene is possibly TRBD1 (6 bases). From germline, CDR1 is GTSNPN and CDR2 SVGIG (reference sequence). Trimming took 1 base from V and 5 from J, leaving 13 bases between them. The CDR3 extends over 14 amino acids. As DNA, the CDR3 is TGTGCCTGGAGTGACTGGGGGCAAAAAGATACGCAGTATTTT. Translated: CAWSDWGQKDTQYF.

The chain employs TRBV30 and TRBJ2-2; TRBD2 matches 7 bases. Germline V CDR1 and CDR2: GTSNPN, SVGIG (reference sequence). The ends lost 3 bases at V and 6 bases at J; junction bases unmatched: 7. The CDR3 consists of 14 residues. CDR3 sequence reads: CAWSPTSQAGELFF. The DNA for the CDR3 is TGTGCCTGGAGCCCGACTAGCCAGGCCGGGGAGCTGTTTTTT.